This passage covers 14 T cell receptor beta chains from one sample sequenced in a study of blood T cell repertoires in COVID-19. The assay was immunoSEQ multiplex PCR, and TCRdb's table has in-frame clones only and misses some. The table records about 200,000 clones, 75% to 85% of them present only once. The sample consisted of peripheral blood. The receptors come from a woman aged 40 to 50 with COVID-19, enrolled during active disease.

The CDR3 bases are TGTGCCAGCAGCCAAGATGGAGAGGTCCTAGGGGGGGCAACCTACAATGAGCAGTTCTTC. It translates to CASSQDGEVLGGATYNEQFF. This chain connects TRBV4-2 to TRBJ2-1; D might be TRBD2 (7 bases). Trimming stripped 0 bases from V and 2 bases from J, with 23 bases between. The germline CDR1 and CDR2 sequences are LGHNA and YNFKEQ. The CDR3 is 20 amino acids.

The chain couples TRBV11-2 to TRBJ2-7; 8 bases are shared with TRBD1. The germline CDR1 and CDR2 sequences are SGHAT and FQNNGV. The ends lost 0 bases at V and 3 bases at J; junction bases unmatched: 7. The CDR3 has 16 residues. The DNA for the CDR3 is TGTGCCAGCAGCTTAGATCCTGGACAGGGCTACTACGAGCAGTACTTC. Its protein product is CASSLDPGQGYYEQYF.

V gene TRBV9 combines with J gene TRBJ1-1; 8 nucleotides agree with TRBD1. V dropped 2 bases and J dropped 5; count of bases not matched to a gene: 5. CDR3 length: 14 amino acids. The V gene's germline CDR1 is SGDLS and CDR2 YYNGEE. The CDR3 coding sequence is TGTGCCAGCAGCGTCGACAGGGGTAGTACTGAAGCTTTCTTT. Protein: CASSVDRGSTEAFF.

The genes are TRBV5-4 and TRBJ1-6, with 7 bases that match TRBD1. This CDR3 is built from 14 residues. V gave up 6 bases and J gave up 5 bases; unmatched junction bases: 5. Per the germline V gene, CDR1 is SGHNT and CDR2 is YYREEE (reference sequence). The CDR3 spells CASTAGTDNSPLHF. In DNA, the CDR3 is TGTGCCAGCACCGCCGGGACAGATAATTCACCCCTCCACTTT.

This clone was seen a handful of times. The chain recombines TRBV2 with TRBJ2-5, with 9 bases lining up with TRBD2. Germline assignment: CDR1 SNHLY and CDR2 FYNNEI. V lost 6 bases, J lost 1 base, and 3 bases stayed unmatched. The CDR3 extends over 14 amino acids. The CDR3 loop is CASRDSGGQETQYF. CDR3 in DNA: TGTGCCAGCAGGGATAGCGGGGGCCAAGAGACCCAGTACTTC.

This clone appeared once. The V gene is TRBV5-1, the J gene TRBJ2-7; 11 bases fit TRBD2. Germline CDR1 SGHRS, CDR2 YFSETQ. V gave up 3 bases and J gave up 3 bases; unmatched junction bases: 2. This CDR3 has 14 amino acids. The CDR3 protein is CASSSGTSGYEQYF. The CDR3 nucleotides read TGCGCCAGCAGCTCCGGGACTAGCGGCTACGAGCAGTACTTC. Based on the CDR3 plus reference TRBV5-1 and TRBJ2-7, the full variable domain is KAGVTQTPRYLIKTRGQQVTLSCSPISGHRSVSWYQQTPGQGLQFLFEYFSETQRNKGNFPGRFSGRQFSNSRSEMNVSTLELGDSALYLCASSSGTSGYEQYFGPGTRLTVT.

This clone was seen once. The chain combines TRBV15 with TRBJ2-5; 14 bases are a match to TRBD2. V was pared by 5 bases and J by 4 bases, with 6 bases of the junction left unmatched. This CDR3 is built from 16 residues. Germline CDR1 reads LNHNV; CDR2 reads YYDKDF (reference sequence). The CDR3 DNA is TGTGCCACCAGCGGAGGACTAGCGGGAGGAGGAGAGACCCAGTACTTC. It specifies CATSGGLAGGGETQYF.

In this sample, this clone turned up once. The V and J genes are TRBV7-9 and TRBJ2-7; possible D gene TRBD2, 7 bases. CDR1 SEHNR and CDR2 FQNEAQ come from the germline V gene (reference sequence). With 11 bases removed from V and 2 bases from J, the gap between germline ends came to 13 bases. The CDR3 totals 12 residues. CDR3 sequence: CAGGANPYEQYF. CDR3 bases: TGTGCCGGGGGGGCGAACCCCTACGAGCAGTACTTC.

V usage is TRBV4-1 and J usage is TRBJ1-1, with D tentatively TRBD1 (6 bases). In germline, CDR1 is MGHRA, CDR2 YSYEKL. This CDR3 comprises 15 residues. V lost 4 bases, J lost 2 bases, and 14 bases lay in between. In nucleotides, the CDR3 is TGCGCCAGCAGCCGCGATACCGGGACAAACACTGAAGCTTTCTTT. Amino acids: CASSRDTGTNTEAFF.

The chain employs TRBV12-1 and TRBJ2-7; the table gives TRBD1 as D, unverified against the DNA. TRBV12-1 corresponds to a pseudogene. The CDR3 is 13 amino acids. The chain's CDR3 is CASSRQGTDEQYF. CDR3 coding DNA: TGTGCCAGCAGCCGACAGGGGACAGACGAGCAGTACTTC.

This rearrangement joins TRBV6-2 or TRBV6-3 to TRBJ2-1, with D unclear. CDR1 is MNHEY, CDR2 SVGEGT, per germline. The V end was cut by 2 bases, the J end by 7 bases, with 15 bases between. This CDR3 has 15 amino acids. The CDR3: CASSYLESSDNEQFF. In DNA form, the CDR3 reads TGTGCCAGCAGTTACCTTGAGTCGAGCGATAATGAGCAGTTCTTC.

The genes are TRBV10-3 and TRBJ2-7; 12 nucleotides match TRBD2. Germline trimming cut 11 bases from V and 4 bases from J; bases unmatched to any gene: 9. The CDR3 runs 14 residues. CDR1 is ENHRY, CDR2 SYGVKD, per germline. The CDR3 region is CASRLAGEPYEQYF. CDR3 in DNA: TGTGCCTCCAGACTAGCGGGAGAGCCATACGAGCAGTACTTC.

The CDR3 DNA follows: TGTGCCAGCAGCTTGTTAGCGGGGGGCACAGATACGCAGTATTTT. This encodes CASSLLAGGTDTQYF. The chain links TRBV7-9 to TRBJ2-3; the match to TRBD2 covers 9 bases. Unmatched junction bases numbered 2, after V lost 3 bases and J lost 1 base. CDR3 size: 15 residues. Germline V lookup: CDR1 SEHNR, CDR2 FQNEAQ (reference sequence).

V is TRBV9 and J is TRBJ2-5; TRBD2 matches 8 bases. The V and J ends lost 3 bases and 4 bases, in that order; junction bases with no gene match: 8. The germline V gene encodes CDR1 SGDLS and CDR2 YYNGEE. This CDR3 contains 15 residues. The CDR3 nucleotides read TGTGCCAGCAGCGCCGGACTAGCAAGACGAGAGACCCAGTACTTC. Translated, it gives CASSAGLARRETQYF.